The clone carrying this TCR beta chain has a count of ten or more. TCRdb ran MiXCR on the 5' RACE reads and lists one entry per CDR3 protein. The table shows around 58,000 distinct CDR3 sequences, with about 19% occurring only once. These data originate in a study of HIV-infected patients and healthy controls. The germline V gene encodes CDR1 SGHTA and CDR2 FQGTGA. The V and J ends lost 5 bases and 1 base, in that order; junction bases with no gene match: 8. This CDR3 has 16 residues. The sequence came from a human donor in good health. The chain employs TRBV7-3 and TRBJ2-1, with 7 bases that match TRBD2. Sequencing was done on a sample of CD4+ T cells from blood. CDR3 sequence: CASSGRGGSSYNEQFF. The CDR3, as DNA: TGTGCCAGCAGCGGAAGGGGCGGGAGTTCCTACAATGAGCAGTTCTTC. Combining the CDR3 with reference TRBV7-3 and TRBJ2-1 gives the whole variable domain GAGVSQTPSNKVTEKGKYVELRCDPISGHTALYWYRQSLGQGPEFLIYFQGTGAADDSGLPNDRFFAVRPEGSVSTLKIQRTERGDSAVYLCASSGRGGSSYNEQFFGPGTRLTVL.